This T cell receptor (beta chain) derives from a study of regulatory T cells in long-lasting Graves disease. The sample holds many counts of this clonotype. No antigen is known for it. Study-level findings and limits: Newly diagnosed patients shared approximately 1,000 public clonotypes; persistent patients shared approximately 2,700.

For TCR beta, libraries came from iRepertoire HTBI primers and Arm-PCR of CDR3 regions. TCRdb ran MiXCR on the multiplex PCR reads and lists one entry per CDR3 protein. The table has 350,000 to 500,000 distinct CDR3 sequences, about a sixth seen once. Noted time point: newly diagnosed GD, antithyroid drugs for less than 3 months. PBMC-derived RNA was used for the TCR library. Trimming cost V 1 base and J 3 bases, with 3 bases left between them. Per the germline V gene, CDR1 is MDHEN and CDR2 is SYDVKM. CDR3 size: 12 residues. This same sample was also taken into another study, of T cells in Graves' hyperthyroidism and ophthalmopathy. Per that paper: Diagnostic decisions used clinical symptoms, serum thyroxine and TRAb, thyroid ultrasound and orbital computed tomography. Most clonotypes expanded in the thyroid (above 0.001) were also present in blood.

This rearrangement joins TRBV28 to TRBJ1-2; no firm D call. This TCR came from a woman aged 25 to 45 with Graves disease. Sequencing used peripheral blood mononuclear cells (PBMCs), obtained at new diagnosis, from a patient treated with antithyroid drugs. The CDR3 is CASSLSDYGYTF. The CDR3 DNA follows: TGTGCCAGCAGTTTATCTGACTATGGCTACACCTTC.